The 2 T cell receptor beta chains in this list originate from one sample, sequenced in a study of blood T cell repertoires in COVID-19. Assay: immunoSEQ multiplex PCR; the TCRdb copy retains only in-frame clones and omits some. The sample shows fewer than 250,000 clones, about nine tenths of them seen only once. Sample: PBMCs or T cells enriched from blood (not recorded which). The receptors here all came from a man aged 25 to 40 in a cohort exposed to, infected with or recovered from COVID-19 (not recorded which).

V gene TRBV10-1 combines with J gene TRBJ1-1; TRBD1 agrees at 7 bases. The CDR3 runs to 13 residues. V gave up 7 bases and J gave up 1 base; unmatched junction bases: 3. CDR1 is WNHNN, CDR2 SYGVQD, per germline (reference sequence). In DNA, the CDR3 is TGCGCCAGCAAAGGACAGGAGAACACTGAAGCTTTCTTT. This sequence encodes CASKGQENTEAFF.

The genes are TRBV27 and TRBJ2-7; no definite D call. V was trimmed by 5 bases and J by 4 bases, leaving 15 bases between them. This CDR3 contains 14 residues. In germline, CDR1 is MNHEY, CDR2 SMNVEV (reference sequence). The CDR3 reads CASSPYPSRYEQYF. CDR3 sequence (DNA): TGTGCCAGCAGTCCCTACCCCTCTAGGTACGAGCAGTACTTC.